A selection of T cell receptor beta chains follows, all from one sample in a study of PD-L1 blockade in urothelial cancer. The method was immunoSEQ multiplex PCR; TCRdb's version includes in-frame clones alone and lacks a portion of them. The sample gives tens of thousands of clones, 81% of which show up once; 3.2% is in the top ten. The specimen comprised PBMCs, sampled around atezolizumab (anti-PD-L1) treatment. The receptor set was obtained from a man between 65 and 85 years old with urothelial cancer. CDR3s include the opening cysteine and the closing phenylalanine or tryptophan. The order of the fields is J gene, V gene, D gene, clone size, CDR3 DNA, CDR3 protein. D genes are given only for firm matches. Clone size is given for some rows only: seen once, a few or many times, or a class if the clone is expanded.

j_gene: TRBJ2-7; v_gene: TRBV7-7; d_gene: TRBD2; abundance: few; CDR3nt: TGTGCTAGCAGCGCCGGGACTAGCGGGGGGGAGCAGTACTTC; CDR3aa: CASSAGTSGGEQYF
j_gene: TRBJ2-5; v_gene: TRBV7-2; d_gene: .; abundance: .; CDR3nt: TGTGCCAGCAGCAGGACCGGACAGAGCCAAGAGACCCAGTACTTC; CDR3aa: CASSRTGQSQETQYF
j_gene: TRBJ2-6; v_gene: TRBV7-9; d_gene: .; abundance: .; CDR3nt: TGTGCCAGCAGCTTGGGACTGGGTCTGTCTGGGGCCAACGTCCTGACTTTC; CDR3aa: CASSLGLGLSGANVLTF
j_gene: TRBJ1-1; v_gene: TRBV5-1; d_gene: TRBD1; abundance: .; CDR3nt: TGCGCCAGCAGCCGGGACAGGGGATCTGAAGCTTTCTTT; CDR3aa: CASSRDRGSEAFF
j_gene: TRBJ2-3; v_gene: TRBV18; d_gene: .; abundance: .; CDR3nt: TGTGCCAGCGCGCCAGGCTCAGATACGCAGTATTTT; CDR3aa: CASAPGSDTQYF
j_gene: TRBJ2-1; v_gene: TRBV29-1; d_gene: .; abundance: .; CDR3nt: TGCAGCGTTGATACTAGTGGGGCCTACAATGAGCAGTTCTTC; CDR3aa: CSVDTSGAYNEQFF
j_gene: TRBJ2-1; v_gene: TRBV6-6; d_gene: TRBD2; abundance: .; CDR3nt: TGTGCCAGCACGATACTAGCGGGAGACAATGAGCAGTTCTTC; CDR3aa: CASTILAGDNEQFF
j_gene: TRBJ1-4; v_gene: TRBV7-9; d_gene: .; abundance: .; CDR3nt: TGTGCCAGCAGCTTAGATGGCAGGGTCGGCGAAAAACTGTTTTTT; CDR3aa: CASSLDGRVGEKLFF
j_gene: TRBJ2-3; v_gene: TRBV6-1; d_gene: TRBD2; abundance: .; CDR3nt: TGTGCCAGCAGACGGATAGCGGGGCGCACAGATACGCAGTATTTT; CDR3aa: CASRRIAGRTDTQYF
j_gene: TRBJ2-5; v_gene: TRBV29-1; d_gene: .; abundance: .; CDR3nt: TGCAGCGGGGCGACTAGTCAGGACCAAGAGACCCAGTACTTC; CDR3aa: CSGATSQDQETQYF
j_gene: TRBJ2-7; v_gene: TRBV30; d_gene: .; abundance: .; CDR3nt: TGTGCCTGGAGTGTTGGAGGCTACGAGCAGTACTTC; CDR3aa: CAWSVGGYEQYF
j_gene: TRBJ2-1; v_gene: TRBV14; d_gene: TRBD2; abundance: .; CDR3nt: TGTGCCAGCAGTCGCATAGCGGGAACAAATGAGCAGTTCTTC; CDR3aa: CASSRIAGTNEQFF
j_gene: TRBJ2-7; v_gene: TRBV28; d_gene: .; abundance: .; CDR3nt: TGTGCCAGCAGAAACTGGGGGACTTCGGGCTACGAGCAGTACTTC; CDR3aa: CASRNWGTSGYEQYF
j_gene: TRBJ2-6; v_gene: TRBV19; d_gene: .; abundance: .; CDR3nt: TGTGCCAGTAGTATTACAGGTCTTGGGGCCAACGTCCTGACTTTC; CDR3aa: CASSITGLGANVLTF
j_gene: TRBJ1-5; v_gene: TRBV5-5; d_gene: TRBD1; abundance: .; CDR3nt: TGTGCCAGCAGCGTCGGACAGGGCCTCAATCAGCCCCAGCATTTT; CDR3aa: CASSVGQGLNQPQHF
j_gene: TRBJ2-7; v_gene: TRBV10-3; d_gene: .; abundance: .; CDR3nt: TGTGCCATCAGTGTAGGAAACAGGGAATACTCCTACGAGCAGTACTTC; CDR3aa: CAISVGNREYSYEQYF
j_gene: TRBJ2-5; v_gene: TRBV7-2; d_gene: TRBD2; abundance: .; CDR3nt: TGTGCCAGCAGCTTTGGGCTGGGAGGGGAGACCCAGTACTTC; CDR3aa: CASSFGLGGETQYF
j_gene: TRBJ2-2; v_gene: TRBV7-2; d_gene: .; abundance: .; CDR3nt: TGTGCCAGCAGCTTAGGACCCGAGGCCGGGGAGCTGTTTTTT; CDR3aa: CASSLGPEAGELFF
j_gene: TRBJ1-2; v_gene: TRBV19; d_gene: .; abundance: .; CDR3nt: TGTGCCAGTAGTATAGTTTCAACGAGCAACTATGGCTACACCTTC; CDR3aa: CASSIVSTSNYGYTF
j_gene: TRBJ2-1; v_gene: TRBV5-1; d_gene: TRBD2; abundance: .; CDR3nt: TGCGCCAGCAGCTCCTCCGGGACTAGCGGATACAATGAGCAGTTCTTC; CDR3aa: CASSSSGTSGYNEQFF
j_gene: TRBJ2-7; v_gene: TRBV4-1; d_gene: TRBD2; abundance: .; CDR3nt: TGCGCCAGCAGCGCGCCCTCCGGGACTAGCGGGAGAAGGGGCGAGCAGTACTTC; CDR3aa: CASSAPSGTSGRRGEQYF
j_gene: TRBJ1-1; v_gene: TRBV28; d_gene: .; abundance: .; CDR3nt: TGTGCCAGCAGTTCGGCTCTGGCAGGGAACACTGAAGCTTTCTTT; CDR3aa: CASSSALAGNTEAFF